This T cell receptor (beta chain) is from a study of blood T cell repertoires in COVID-19. Across the whole study: Samples of COVID-19 (acute and convalescent) were obtained from the United States, Italy and Spain. PBMCs, B-cell-depleted T cells, or T cells were the source of the cDNA or gDNA that made up the material.

Unmatched junction bases numbered 5, after V lost 3 bases and J lost 5 bases. CDR1 is SQVTM and CDR2 is ANQGSEA in the germline V gene. This CDR3 has 13 amino acids. Original methodology: By means of reference gene primer amplification, nucleated cell counts were estimated. TCRdb's copy holds only in-frame clones and misses some; the assay was immunoSEQ multiplex PCR. Clonal size and the V and J genes are those of that table, whereas D and trimming came from the DNA. The table has around 250,000 clones, roughly four fifths seen once. The source material was peripheral blood. The rearrangement joins TRBV29-1 to TRBJ2-5, with 8 bases identical to TRBD1. The source is a young woman with acute or convalescent COVID-19. DNA of the CDR3: TGCAGCGTTGAGGTTACAGGGGGGGAGACCCAGTACTTC. This encodes CSVEVTGGETQYF.